This T cell receptor (beta chain) was captured by sequencing in a study of T cell responses to AZD1222 COVID-19 vaccine. On this clone: What it binds is unknown. One end of the junction is discordant with germline, which a read error may explain.

Germline loops: CDR1 MDHEN, CDR2 SYDVKM. This CDR3 is 14 amino acids long. The study's findings and limits: Recipients of AZD1222 seropositive at baseline numbered only 6 or 7.

The assay was immunoSEQ multiplex PCR, and TCRdb's table has in-frame clones only and misses some. Among 54,000 or so clones listed, 70% to 80% were seen once. The starting material was peripheral blood, obtained 28 days after the second AZD1222 dose. The origin of this receptor is an adult who received the AZD1222 COVID-19 vaccine. V usage is TRBV28 and J usage is TRBJ1-2, with D maybe TRBD1 (5 bases). The chain's CDR3 is CASSIQGSFYDYTF. CDR3 DNA sequence: TGTGCCAGCAGTATCCAGGGTTCGTTCTATGACTACACCTTC.